This T cell receptor (beta chain) was obtained from a study of PD-L1 blockade in urothelial cancer. Unmatched junction bases numbered 4, after V lost 5 bases and J lost 2 bases. The CDR3 contains 16 residues. The germline V gene has CDR1 SGHVS and CDR2 FNYEAQ. Time point reported: peripheral blood 6 weeks after treatment start. Urothelial carcinoma, locally advanced or metastatic, affected the patients. Generated by immunoSEQ multiplex PCR, the TCRdb table keeps only in-frame clones and is missing some. This table has under 70,000 clones, roughly 90% appearing once. The V gene is TRBV7-6, the J gene TRBJ2-3; 13 bases map to TRBD2. Source: PBMCs, taken around atezolizumab (anti-PD-L1) treatment. The sequence derives from a man aged 55-75 years with urothelial cancer. CDR3 amino acids: CASSPGTSGVTDTQYF. The CDR3 DNA follows: TGTGCCAGCAGCCCCGGGACTAGCGGGGTCACAGATACGCAGTATTTT.